Sequencing of this T cell receptor beta chain was carried out in a study of T cell responses to AZD1222 COVID-19 vaccine. General observations from the study: No repertoire was sampled before or during the peak T cell response, only after it. Clonal diversity may have been underestimated, and the donors were mostly white British, with more females than males. Only 5 to 7 AZD1222 recipients tested seropositive at baseline.

In regard to this clone: Its matching antigen is unknown.

Assay used: immunoSEQ multiplex PCR; TCRdb lists only in-frame clones, some missing. The repertoire holds roughly 200,000 clones, with approximately 90% as singletons. V was pared by 4 bases and J by 0 bases, with 9 bases between. Germline lookup yields CDR1 LGHNA and CDR2 YSLEER. The length of the CDR3 is 14 residues. The sequences come from peripheral blood, collected 28 days after the second AZD1222 dose. V is TRBV4-3 and J is TRBJ1-2; D gene uncertain. This clonotype was sampled from an adult who received the AZD1222 COVID-19 vaccine. The CDR3 loop is CASSRAVANYGYTF. The CDR3 DNA reads as TGCGCCAGCAGCCGGGCCGTCGCTAACTATGGCTACACCTTC.